Following are 20 T cell receptor beta chains from one sample sequenced in a study of regulatory T cells in long-lasting Graves disease. The time point denotes: newly diagnosed GD, antithyroid drugs for less than 3 months. PBMC RNA served as the TCR library source. For TCR beta, libraries came from iRepertoire HTBI primers and Arm-PCR of CDR3 regions. TCRdb recomputed calls from the multiplex PCR reads with MiXCR, one row per CDR3 protein. The sample holds more than 300,000 distinct CDR3 sequences, about 12% seen once. These data also formed part of another study, on T cells in Graves' hyperthyroidism and ophthalmopathy.

This sample comprised peripheral blood mononuclear cells (PBMCs), obtained at new diagnosis, from a patient treated with antithyroid drugs. The receptors shown here come from a woman younger than 30 with Graves disease.

In its sample, this clonotype was seen many times. The CDR3 loop is CSVEDNQGVPRFEAFF. The DNA of the CDR3 is TGCAGCGTTGAAGACAATCAGGGGGTCCCCCGTTTTGAAGCTTTCTTT. The rearrangement links TRBV29-1 to TRBJ1-1, with TRBD1 matching over 7 bases. The CDR3 totals 16 residues. Germline values: CDR1 SQVTM, CDR2 ANQGSEA. Trimming removed 0 bases from V and 7 bases from J; junction bases left unmatched: 14. Combining the CDR3 with reference TRBV29-1 and TRBJ1-1 gives the whole variable domain SAVISQKPSRDICQRGTSLTIQCQVDSQVTMMFWYRQQPGQSLTLIATANQGSEATYESGFVIDKFPISRPNLTFSTLTVSNMSPEDSSIYLCSVEDNQGVPRFEAFFGQGTRLTVV.

This clonotype was recorded many times. The chain is built from TRBV6-2 or TRBV6-3 and TRBJ1-6; D not resolved. This CDR3 contains 13 residues. Germline V gives CDR1 MNHEY, CDR2 SVGEGT. The V gene lost 0 bases and the J gene lost 7 bases, with 4 bases spanning the gap. CDR3 region: CASSYSGNSPLHF. The CDR3 region has the DNA TGTGCCAGCAGTTACTCGGGGAATTCACCCCTCCACTTT.

This clonotype was counted ten times or more. The rearrangement links TRBV4-3 to TRBJ2-7; 7 nucleotides match TRBD1. This CDR3 has 15 amino acids. V shed 3 bases, J shed 4 bases, and the junction held 9 bases outside the gene matches. Germline V CDR1 and CDR2: LGHNA, YSLEER. The CDR3 protein is CASSQSPGQTYEQYF. The CDR3 DNA reads TGCGCCAGCAGCCAGAGTCCGGGACAGACATACGAGCAGTACTTC.

Many counts were recorded for this clonotype. The chain links TRBV28 to TRBJ2-7, with 11 bases fitting TRBD2. J lost 4 bases, V lost 3 bases, and 14 bases had no gene match. Germline V gene data show CDR1 as MDHEN and CDR2 as SYDVKM. The CDR3 extends over 18 amino acids. CDR3 DNA: TGTGCCAGCAGTTTCGGGACTAGCGGAGGGTCCTTAGGGTACGAGCAGTACTTC. It specifies CASSFGTSGGSLGYEQYF.

This clonotype was recorded at least ten times. The chain is built from TRBV20-1 and TRBJ2-5; D is possibly TRBD1 (5 bases). The CDR3 loop spans 13 amino acids. V was shortened by 0 bases and J by 0 bases, with 5 bases between the two germline ends. The germline gives CDR1 DFQATT, CDR2 SNEGSKA (reference sequence). CDR3 in DNA: TGCAGTGCTAGAGAGACAGACCAAGAGACCCAGTACTTC. Protein sequence: CSARETDQETQYF.

In this sample, this clonotype turned up many times. The V gene is TRBV24-1, the J gene TRBJ2-1; D is ambiguous. Trimming removed 3 bases at V and 0 bases at J, with 11 bases between. The V gene's germline CDR1 is KGHDR and CDR2 SFDVKD. The CDR3 has 16 amino acids. The CDR3 is CATSDETRSSYNEQFF. The CDR3 DNA sequence: TGTGCCACCAGTGATGAGACCAGGAGCTCCTACAATGAGCAGTTCTTC.

This clonotype was detected only a few times. J is TRBJ1-6 and V is TRBV6-2 or TRBV6-3; no firm D call. This CDR3 spans 14 amino acids. The ends were cut back, 4 bases at V and 8 bases at J, with 12 bases in the middle. The V gene's germline CDR1 is MNHEY and CDR2 SVGEGT. CDR3 in DNA: TGTGCCAGCAGTTCCCTATTCCGGGATTCACCCCTCCACTTT. Its protein is CASSSLFRDSPLHF.

The table lists this clonotype with a count of one. V usage is TRBV4-3 and J usage is TRBJ2-5; D is perhaps TRBD1 (6 bases). Between the trimmed V and J ends, which lost 6 bases and 2 bases, there was a span of 16 bases. Germline CDR1 reads LGHNA; CDR2 reads YSLEER. There are 15 residues in the CDR3. The DNA for the CDR3 is TGCGCCAGCAGTCACTTTCAGGGGAAACAAGAGACCCAGTACTTC. Translated: CASSHFQGKQETQYF.

The sample holds a few counts of this clonotype. This chain uses TRBV5-6 with TRBJ1-2; D call uncertain. V was pared by 0 bases and J by 5 bases, with 14 bases between. Germline CDR1 and CDR2: SGHDT and YYEEEE. CDR3 length: 15 amino acids. The CDR3 sequence: CASSLVGSVLYGYTF. CDR3 DNA sequence: TGTGCCAGCAGCTTGGTTGGGTCCGTCCTTTATGGCTACACCTTC.

Remarks on this clonotype: One base away lies a much larger clone, so this may be a sequencing read error. The chain recombines TRBV6-4 with TRBJ1-4; D perhaps matches TRBD1 (6 bases). Looked up from germline, CDR1 is MRHNA and CDR2 is SNTAGT. With 5 bases removed from V and 11 bases from J, the gap between germline ends came to 21 bases. The CDR3 length is 15 residues. In DNA form, the CDR3 reads TGTGCCAGCAGTTACAGGTGGCGACAGGAAGATAAACTGTTTTTT. Protein sequence: CASSYRWRQEDKLFF.

This clonotype showed up just a few times. The rearrangement uses TRBV5-6 and TRBJ1-1; tentatively, D is TRBD1 (5 bases). The CDR3 runs to 16 residues. Trimming took 6 bases from V and 2 from J, leaving 20 bases between them. Germline loops: CDR1 SGHDT, CDR2 YYEEEE. CDR3 sequence: CASNLPGGRGNTEAFF. CDR3 nucleotide sequence: TGTGCCAGCAACCTCCCGGGGGGAAGAGGAAACACTGAAGCTTTCTTT.

The chain recombines TRBV10-3 with TRBJ1-6; D gene uncertain. V was pared by 6 bases and J by 14 bases, with 14 bases between. CDR1 and CDR2 (germline): ENHRY, SYGVKD. CDR3 length equals 12 residues. The CDR3 region is CAISPRPRALHF. The CDR3, as DNA: TGTGCCATCAGCCCACGACCCCGGGCCCTCCACTTT.

In this sample, this clonotype turned up a few times. The V call is TRBV7-3, the J call TRBJ1-2; a possible D gene is TRBD1 (6 bases). The V end lost 4 bases, the J end lost 7 bases, and 13 bases lay between the germline ends. The CDR3 spans 13 residues. Germline CDR1 and CDR2: SGHTA and FQGTGA. CDR3 protein: CASSSDRTGGYTF. In nucleotides, the CDR3 is TGTGCCAGCAGCTCCGACAGGACGGGTGGCTACACCTTC.

The V and J genes are TRBV30 and TRBJ2-3; D call uncertain. Trimming left V 3 bases short and J 4 bases short, with 11 bases between. Germline CDR1 reads GTSNPN; CDR2 reads SVGIG (reference sequence). This CDR3 region has 13 residues. The CDR3 is CAWRPVWSDTQYF. CDR3 coding DNA: TGTGCCTGGAGACCTGTATGGTCAGATACGCAGTATTTT.

In this sample, this clonotype turned up many times. The chain couples TRBV18 to TRBJ1-1; perhaps TRBD1 as D (5 bases). The germline V gene encodes CDR1 KGHSH and CDR2 LQKENI. This CDR3 comprises 14 residues. The V gene lost 4 bases and the J gene lost 1 base, with 10 bases spanning the gap. The CDR3 sequence: CASSRAQANTEAFF. The DNA of the CDR3 is TGTGCCAGCTCACGTGCACAGGCGAACACTGAAGCTTTCTTT.

This clonotype was observed at least ten times. The chain employs TRBV2 and TRBJ1-3; D gene uncertain. CDR1 SNHLY and CDR2 FYNNEI come from the germline V gene. The V and J ends lost 9 bases and 4 bases respectively, with 10 bases between them. This CDR3 is 12 amino acids long. The CDR3 sequence is CASLGEGNTIYF. CDR3 sequence (DNA): TGTGCCAGTCTCGGGGAGGGAAACACCATATATTTT.

This clonotype has ten or more counts. The chain employs TRBV6-1 and TRBJ2-1; D uncertain. The CDR3 is 11 amino acids. In germline, CDR1 is MNHNS, CDR2 SASEGT. The germline V and J ends were trimmed by 6 bases and 8 bases, with 8 bases remaining between them. CDR3 coding DNA: TGTGCCAGCAGCCACGAATATGAGCAGTTCTTC. This translates into CASSHEYEQFF.

This clonotype was seen ten or more times. One junction end does not reproduce the germline sequence, and a read error may be involved. This chain joins TRBV6-2 or TRBV6-3 and TRBJ2-1; D is ambiguous. The CDR3 covers 13 residues. Germline lookup yields CDR1 MNHEY and CDR2 SVGEGT. CDR3 protein: CASRPTSSSEPFF. Written as DNA, the CDR3 is TGTGCCAGCAGGCCCACCTCTTCCTCGGAGCCGTTCTTC.

This clonotype was detected ten times or more. The rearrangement links TRBV20-1 to TRBJ1-1, with D hard to call. CDR1 is DFQATT, CDR2 SNEGSKA, per germline (reference sequence). Between the trimmed V and J ends, which lost 4 bases and 12 bases, there was a span of 21 bases. The CDR3 spans 13 residues. CDR3 coding DNA: TGCAGTGCTATAGTGGTTGGCAGGCGAGGGACTTTCTTT. Amino acid sequence: CSAIVVGRRGTFF.

This clonotype occurred many times. The genes are TRBV27 and TRBJ2-1; D is unclear. The V end lost 3 bases, the J end lost 0 bases, and 12 bases lay between the germline ends. This CDR3 region has 16 residues. The germline gives CDR1 MNHEY, CDR2 SMNVEV (reference sequence). CDR3 loop: CASSLGWGSSYNEQFF. The DNA for the CDR3 is TGTGCCAGCAGTTTGGGATGGGGAAGCTCCTACAATGAGCAGTTCTTC.